This T cell receptor beta chain was sequenced in a study of blood T cell repertoires in COVID-19. Libraries were prepared by immunoSEQ multiplex PCR; TCRdb keeps only in-frame clonotypes and omits some of them. The data hold some 130,000 clones, with roughly 86% observed a single time. Germline V gives CDR1 SNHLY, CDR2 FYNNEI. The CDR3 contains 14 residues. V gave up 5 bases and J gave up 7 bases; unmatched junction bases: 6. The sample taken for sequencing was peripheral blood. This chain connects TRBV2 to TRBJ1-5; 9 bases agree with TRBD1. This receptor was obtained from a woman aged 55-69 years with acute or convalescent COVID-19. For the CDR3, the DNA is TGTGCCAGCAGTCAAGGGACAGGGAGGCAGCCCCAGCATTTT. Translation gives CASSQGTGRQPQHF.